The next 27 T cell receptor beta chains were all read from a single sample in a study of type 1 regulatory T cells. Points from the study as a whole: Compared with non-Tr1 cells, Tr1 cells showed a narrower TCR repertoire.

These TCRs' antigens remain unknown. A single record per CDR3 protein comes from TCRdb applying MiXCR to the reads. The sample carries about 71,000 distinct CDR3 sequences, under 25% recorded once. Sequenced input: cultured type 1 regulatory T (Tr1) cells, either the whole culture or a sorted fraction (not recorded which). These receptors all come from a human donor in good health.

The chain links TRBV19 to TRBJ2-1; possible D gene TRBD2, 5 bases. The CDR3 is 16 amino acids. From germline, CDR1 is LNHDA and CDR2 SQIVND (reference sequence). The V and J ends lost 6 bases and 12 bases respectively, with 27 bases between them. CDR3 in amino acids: CASSPLGGGSTDTQFF. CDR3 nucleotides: TGTGCCAGTAGCCCCTTGGGCGGAGGCAGCACAGATACGCAGTTCTTC.

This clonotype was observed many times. CDR3 nucleotide sequence: TGTGCCAGCAGTTTTAGGGGGCCCAACTATGGCTACACCTTC. This sequence encodes CASSFRGPNYGYTF. The genes are TRBV27 and TRBJ1-2; 7 nucleotides line up with TRBD1. This CDR3 is built from 14 residues. V was pared by 3 bases and J by 2 bases, with 3 bases of the junction left unmatched. Germline CDR1 MNHEY, CDR2 SMNVEV (reference sequence).

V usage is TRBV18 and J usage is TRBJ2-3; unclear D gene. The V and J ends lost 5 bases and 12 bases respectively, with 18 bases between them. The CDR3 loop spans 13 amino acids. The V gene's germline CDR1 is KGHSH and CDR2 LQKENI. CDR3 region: CASSFRALETQYF. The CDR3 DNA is TGTGCCAGCTCATTCCGGGCCCTCGAGACCCAGTATTTT.

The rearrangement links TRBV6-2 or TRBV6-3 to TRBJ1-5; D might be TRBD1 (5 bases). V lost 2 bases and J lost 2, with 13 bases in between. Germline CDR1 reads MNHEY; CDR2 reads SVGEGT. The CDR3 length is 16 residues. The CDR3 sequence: CASSYRQNSGNQPQHF. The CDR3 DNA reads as TGTGCCAGCAGTTACCGACAGAATTCGGGCAATCAGCCCCAGCATTTT.

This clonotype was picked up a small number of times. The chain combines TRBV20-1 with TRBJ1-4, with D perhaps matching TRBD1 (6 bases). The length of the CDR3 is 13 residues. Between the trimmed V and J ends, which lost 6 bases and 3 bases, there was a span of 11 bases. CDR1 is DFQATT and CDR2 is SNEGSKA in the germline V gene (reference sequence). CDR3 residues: CSAPGDSNEKLFF. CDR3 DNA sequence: TGCAGTGCCCCAGGGGACTCTAATGAAAAACTGTTTTTT.

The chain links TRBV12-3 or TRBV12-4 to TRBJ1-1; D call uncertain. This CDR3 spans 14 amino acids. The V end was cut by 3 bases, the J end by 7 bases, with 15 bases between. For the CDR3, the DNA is TGTGCCAGCAGTTTGAAGGGCTTGCGGGGTGAAGCTTTCTTT. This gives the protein CASSLKGLRGEAFF.

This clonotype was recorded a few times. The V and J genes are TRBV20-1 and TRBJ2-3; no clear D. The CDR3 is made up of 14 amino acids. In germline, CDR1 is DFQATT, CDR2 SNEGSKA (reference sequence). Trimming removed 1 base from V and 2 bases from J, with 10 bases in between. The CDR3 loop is CSARVGGLTDTQYF. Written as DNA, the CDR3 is TGCAGTGCTAGAGTCGGCGGCCTCACAGATACGCAGTATTTT.

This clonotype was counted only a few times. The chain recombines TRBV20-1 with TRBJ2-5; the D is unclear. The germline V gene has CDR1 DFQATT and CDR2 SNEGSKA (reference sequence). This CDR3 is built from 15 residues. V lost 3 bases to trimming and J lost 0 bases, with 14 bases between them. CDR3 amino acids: CSASLRATYQETQYF. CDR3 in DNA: TGCAGTGCTAGTTTACGCGCTACGTACCAAGAGACCCAGTACTTC.

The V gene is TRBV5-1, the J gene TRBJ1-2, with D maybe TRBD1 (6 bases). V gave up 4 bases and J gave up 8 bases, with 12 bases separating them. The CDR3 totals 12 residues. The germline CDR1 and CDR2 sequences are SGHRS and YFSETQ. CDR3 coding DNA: TGCGCCAGCAGCACCCAGGGGTACGGCTACACCTTC. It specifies CASSTQGYGYTF.

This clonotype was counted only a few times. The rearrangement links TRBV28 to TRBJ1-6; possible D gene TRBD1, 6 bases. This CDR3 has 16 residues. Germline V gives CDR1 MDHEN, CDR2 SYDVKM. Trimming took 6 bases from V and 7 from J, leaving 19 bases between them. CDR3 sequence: CASRQFRQVRNSPLHF. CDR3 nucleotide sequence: TGTGCCAGCAGGCAGTTCCGACAGGTCCGCAATTCACCCCTCCACTTT.

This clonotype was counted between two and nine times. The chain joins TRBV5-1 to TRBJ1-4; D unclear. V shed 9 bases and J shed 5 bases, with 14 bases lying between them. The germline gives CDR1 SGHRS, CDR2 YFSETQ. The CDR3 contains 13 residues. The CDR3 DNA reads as TGCGCCACCAGGACGGACTACAATGAAAAACTGTTTTTT. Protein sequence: CATRTDYNEKLFF.

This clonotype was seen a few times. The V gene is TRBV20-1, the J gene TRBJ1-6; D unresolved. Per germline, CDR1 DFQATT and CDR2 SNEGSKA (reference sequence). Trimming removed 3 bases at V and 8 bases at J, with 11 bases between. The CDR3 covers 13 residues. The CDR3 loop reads CSASAVNDSPLHF. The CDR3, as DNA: TGCAGTGCTAGCGCGGTCAATGATTCACCCCTCCACTTT.

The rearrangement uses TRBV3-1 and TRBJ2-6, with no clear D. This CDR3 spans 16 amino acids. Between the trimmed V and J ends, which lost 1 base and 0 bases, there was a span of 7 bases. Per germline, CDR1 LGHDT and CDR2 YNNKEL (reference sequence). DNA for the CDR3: TGTGCCAGCAGCCAAGGATTAGGCTCTGGGGCCAACGTCCTGACTTTC. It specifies CASSQGLGSGANVLTF.

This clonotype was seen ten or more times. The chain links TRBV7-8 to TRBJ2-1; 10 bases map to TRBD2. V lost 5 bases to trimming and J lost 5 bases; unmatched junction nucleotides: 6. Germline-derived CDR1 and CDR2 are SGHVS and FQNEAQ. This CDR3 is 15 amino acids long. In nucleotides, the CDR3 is TGTGCCAGCAGCCGAACCGGACTAGCGGACAATGAGCAGTTCTTC. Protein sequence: CASSRTGLADNEQFF. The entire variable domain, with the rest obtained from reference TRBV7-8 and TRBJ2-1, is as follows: GAGVSQSPRYKVAKRGQDVALRCDPISGHVSLFWYQQALGQGPEFLTYFQNEAQLDKSGLPSDRFFAERPEGSVSTLKIQRTQQEDSAVYLCASSRTGLADNEQFFGPGTRLTVL.

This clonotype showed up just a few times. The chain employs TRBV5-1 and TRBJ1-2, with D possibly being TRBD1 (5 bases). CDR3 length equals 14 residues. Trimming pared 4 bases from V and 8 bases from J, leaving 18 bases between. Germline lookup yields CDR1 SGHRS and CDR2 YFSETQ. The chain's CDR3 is CASSDGTPTRGYTF. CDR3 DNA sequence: TGCGCCAGCAGCGACGGGACGCCAACCCGGGGCTACACCTTC.

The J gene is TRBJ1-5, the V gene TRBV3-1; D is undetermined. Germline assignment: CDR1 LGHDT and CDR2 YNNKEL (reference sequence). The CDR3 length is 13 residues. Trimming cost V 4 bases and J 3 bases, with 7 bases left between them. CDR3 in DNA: TGTGCCAGCAGCCCGGACCTCAATCAGCCCCAGCATTTT. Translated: CASSPDLNQPQHF.

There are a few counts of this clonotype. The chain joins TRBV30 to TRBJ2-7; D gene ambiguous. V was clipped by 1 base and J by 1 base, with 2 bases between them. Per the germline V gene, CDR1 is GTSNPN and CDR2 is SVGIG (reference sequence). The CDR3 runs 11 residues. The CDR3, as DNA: TGTGCCTGGAGTGCGTCCTACGAGCAGTACTTC. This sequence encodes CAWSASYEQYF.

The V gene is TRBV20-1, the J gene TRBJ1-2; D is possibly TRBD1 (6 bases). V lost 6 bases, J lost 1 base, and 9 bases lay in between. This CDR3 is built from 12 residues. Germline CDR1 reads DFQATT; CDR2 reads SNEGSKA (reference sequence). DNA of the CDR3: TGCAGTGCGCGGGACATTAACTATGGCTACACCTTC. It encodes CSARDINYGYTF.

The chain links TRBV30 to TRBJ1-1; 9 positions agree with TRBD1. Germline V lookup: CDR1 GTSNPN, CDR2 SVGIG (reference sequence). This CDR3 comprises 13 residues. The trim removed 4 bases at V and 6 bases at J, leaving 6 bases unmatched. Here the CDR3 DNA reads TGTGCCTGGAACCCGGGACAGGGAGCTGAAGCTTTCTTT. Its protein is CAWNPGQGAEAFF. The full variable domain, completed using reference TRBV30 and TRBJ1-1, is SQTIHQWPATLVQPVGSPLSLECTVEGTSNPNLYWYRQAAGRGLQLLFYSVGIGQISSEVPQNLSASRPQDRQFILSSKKLLLSDSGFYLCAWNPGQGAEAFFGQGTRLTVV.

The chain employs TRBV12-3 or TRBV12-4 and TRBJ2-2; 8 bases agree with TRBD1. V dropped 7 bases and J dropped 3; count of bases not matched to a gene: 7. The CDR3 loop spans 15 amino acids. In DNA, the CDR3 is TGTGCCAGCACCCGGGACAGGACTGACACCGGGGAGCTGTTTTTT. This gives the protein CASTRDRTDTGELFF.

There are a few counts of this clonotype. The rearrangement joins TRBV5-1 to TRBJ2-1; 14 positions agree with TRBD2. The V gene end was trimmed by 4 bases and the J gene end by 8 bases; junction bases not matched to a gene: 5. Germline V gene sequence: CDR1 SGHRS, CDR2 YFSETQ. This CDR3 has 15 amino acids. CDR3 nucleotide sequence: TGCGCCAGCAGCCCCGGGACTAGCGGGAGCTATGAGCAGTTCTTC. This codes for CASSPGTSGSYEQFF.

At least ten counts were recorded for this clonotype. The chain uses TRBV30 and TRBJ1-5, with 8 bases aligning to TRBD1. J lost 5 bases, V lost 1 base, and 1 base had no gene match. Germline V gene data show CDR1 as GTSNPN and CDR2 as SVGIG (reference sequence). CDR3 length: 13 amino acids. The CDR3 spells CAWSETGDQPQHF. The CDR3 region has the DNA TGTGCCTGGAGTGAGACAGGGGATCAGCCCCAGCATTTT. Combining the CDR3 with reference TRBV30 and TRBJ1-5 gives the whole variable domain SQTIHQWPATLVQPVGSPLSLECTVEGTSNPNLYWYRQAAGRGLQLLFYSVGIGQISSEVPQNLSASRPQDRQFILSSKKLLLSDSGFYLCAWSETGDQPQHFGDGTRLSIL.

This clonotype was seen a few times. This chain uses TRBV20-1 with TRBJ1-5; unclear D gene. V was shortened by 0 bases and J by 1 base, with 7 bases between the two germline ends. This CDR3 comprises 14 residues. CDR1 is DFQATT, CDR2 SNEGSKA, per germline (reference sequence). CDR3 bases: TGCAGTGCTAGAGATCCCAGAAGCAATCAGCCCCAGCATTTT. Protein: CSARDPRSNQPQHF.

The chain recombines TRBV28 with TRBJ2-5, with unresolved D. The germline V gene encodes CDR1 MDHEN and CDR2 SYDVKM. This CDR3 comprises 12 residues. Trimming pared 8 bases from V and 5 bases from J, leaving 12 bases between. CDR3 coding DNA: TGTGCCAGCGGCAATGGGCGGGAGACCCAGTACTTC. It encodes CASGNGRETQYF.

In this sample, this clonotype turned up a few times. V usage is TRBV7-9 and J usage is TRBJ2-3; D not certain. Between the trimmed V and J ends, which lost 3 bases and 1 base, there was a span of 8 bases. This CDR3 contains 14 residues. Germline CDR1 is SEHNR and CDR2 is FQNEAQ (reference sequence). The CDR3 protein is CASSLGSGTDTQYF. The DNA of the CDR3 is TGTGCCAGCAGCTTGGGCAGCGGCACAGATACGCAGTATTTT.

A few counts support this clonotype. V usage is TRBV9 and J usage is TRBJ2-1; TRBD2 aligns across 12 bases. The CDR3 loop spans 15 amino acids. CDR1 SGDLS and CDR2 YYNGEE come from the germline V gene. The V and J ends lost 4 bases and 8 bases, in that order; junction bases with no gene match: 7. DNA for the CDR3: TGTGCCAGCAGCCTTCTAGCGGGAGGGCAGGATGAGCAGTTCTTC. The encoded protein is CASSLLAGGQDEQFF.

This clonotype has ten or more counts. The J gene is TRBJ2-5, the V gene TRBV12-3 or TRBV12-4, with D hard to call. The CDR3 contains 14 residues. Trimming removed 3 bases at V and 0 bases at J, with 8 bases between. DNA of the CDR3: TGTGCCAGCAGTTTTTCCGTAAACCAAGAGACCCAGTACTTC. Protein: CASSFSVNQETQYF.